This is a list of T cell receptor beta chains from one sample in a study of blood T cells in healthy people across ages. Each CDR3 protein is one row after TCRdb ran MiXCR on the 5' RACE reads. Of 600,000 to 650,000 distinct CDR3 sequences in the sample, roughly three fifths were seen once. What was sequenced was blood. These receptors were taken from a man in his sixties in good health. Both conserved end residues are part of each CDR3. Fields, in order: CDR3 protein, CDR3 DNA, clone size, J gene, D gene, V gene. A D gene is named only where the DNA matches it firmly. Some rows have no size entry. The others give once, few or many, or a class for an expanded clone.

cdr3_aa: CASSLGRQGQETQYF; cdr3_nt: TGTGCCAGCAGCCTAGGACGGCAGGGCCAAGAGACCCAGTACTTC; clone_size: .; j_call: TRBJ2-5; d_call: .; v_call: TRBV11-3
cdr3_aa: CASSLGGAEGTQYF; cdr3_nt: TGCGCCAGCAGCTTGGGAGGGGCCGAGGGGACCCAGTACTTC; clone_size: .; j_call: TRBJ2-5; d_call: .; v_call: TRBV5-1
cdr3_aa: CASSLNRGVQETQYF; cdr3_nt: TGTGCCAGCAGCTTAAATCGAGGAGTTCAAGAGACCCAGTACTTC; clone_size: many; j_call: TRBJ2-5; d_call: .; v_call: TRBV11-3
cdr3_aa: CASRPPDQPQHF; cdr3_nt: TGTGCCAGCAGGCCGCCCGATCAGCCCCAGCATTTT; clone_size: .; j_call: TRBJ1-5; d_call: .; v_call: TRBV6-6
cdr3_aa: CASSTTARGTDTQYF; cdr3_nt: TGTGCCAGCAGCACTACAGCTAGAGGCACAGATACGCAGTATTTT; clone_size: .; j_call: TRBJ2-3; d_call: .; v_call: TRBV7-9
cdr3_aa: CASTRRGDQETQYF; cdr3_nt: TGCGCCAGCACCCGGAGGGGGGACCAAGAGACCCAGTACTTC; clone_size: .; j_call: TRBJ2-5; d_call: .; v_call: TRBV5-1
cdr3_aa: CSARGSDQETQYF; cdr3_nt: TGCAGTGCCCGTGGGAGTGATCAAGAGACCCAGTACTTC; clone_size: few; j_call: TRBJ2-5; d_call: .; v_call: TRBV20-1
cdr3_aa: CASGDGSGGRETQYF; cdr3_nt: TGTGCCAGCGGGGACGGTAGCGGGGGTCGGGAGACCCAGTACTTC; clone_size: many; j_call: TRBJ2-5; d_call: TRBD2; v_call: TRBV6-5
cdr3_aa: CAISEGDRGLGNSPLHF; cdr3_nt: TGTGCCATCAGTGAGGGAGACAGGGGGCTAGGCAATTCACCCCTCCACTTT; clone_size: .; j_call: TRBJ1-6; d_call: TRBD1; v_call: TRBV10-3
cdr3_aa: CASSFKRVASYEQYF; cdr3_nt: TGTGCCAGCAGTTTTAAAAGGGTCGCCTCCTACGAGCAGTACTTC; clone_size: .; j_call: TRBJ2-7; d_call: .; v_call: TRBV27
cdr3_aa: CASSPSDVGGRDEQYF; cdr3_nt: TGTGCCAGCAGCCCCTCCGATGTTGGAGGTCGAGATGAGCAGTACTTC; clone_size: .; j_call: TRBJ2-7; d_call: .; v_call: TRBV7-9
cdr3_aa: CASSFWGQDDYTF; cdr3_nt: TGCGCCAGCAGCTTTTGGGGACAAGATGACTACACCTTC; clone_size: .; j_call: TRBJ1-2; d_call: .; v_call: TRBV5-1
cdr3_aa: CASRVMNNQPQHF; cdr3_nt: TGTGCCAGCAGGGTTATGAACAATCAGCCCCAGCATTTT; clone_size: .; j_call: TRBJ1-5; d_call: .; v_call: TRBV28
cdr3_aa: CASSTGTALRTQYF; cdr3_nt: TGTGCCAGTAGTACTGGGACAGCCCTGCGGACCCAGTACTTC; clone_size: .; j_call: TRBJ2-5; d_call: TRBD1; v_call: TRBV19
cdr3_aa: CASSSTDRGEKLFF; cdr3_nt: TGTGCCAGCAGCTCGACCGACAGGGGGGAAAAACTGTTTTTT; clone_size: .; j_call: TRBJ1-4; d_call: TRBD1; v_call: TRBV12-3/TRBV12-4
cdr3_aa: CASSRFRGTNADIQYF; cdr3_nt: TGTGCCAGCAGTCGATTTCGCGGGACAAATGCGGACATTCAGTACTTC; clone_size: many; j_call: TRBJ2-4; d_call: .; v_call: TRBV2
cdr3_aa: CASSQGGGPYNEQYF; cdr3_nt: TGTGCCAGCAGCCAAGGAGGGGGGCCTTACAATGAGCAGTACTTC; clone_size: .; j_call: TRBJ2-7; d_call: .; v_call: TRBV4-2
cdr3_aa: CAIQGTESSYNEQYF; cdr3_nt: TGTGCCATCCAGGGGACCGAAAGCTCCTACAATGAGCAGTACTTC; clone_size: .; j_call: TRBJ2-7; d_call: .; v_call: TRBV10-3
cdr3_aa: CAISEGTSGNSYNEQFF; cdr3_nt: TGTGCCATCAGTGAGGGGACTAGCGGTAACTCCTACAATGAGCAGTTCTTC; clone_size: .; j_call: TRBJ2-1; d_call: TRBD2; v_call: TRBV10-3
cdr3_aa: CASSPSQTRSYEQYF; cdr3_nt: TGTGCCAGCAGCCCCTCCCAAACGCGCTCCTACGAGCAGTACTTC; clone_size: once; j_call: TRBJ2-7; d_call: .; v_call: TRBV7-2
cdr3_aa: CSARDRAGLGTDTQYF; cdr3_nt: TGCAGTGCTAGAGATCGAGCGGGCTTAGGCACAGATACGCAGTATTTT; clone_size: .; j_call: TRBJ2-3; d_call: .; v_call: TRBV20-1
cdr3_aa: CASSLGPQSGANVLTF; cdr3_nt: TGCGCCAGCAGCTTGGGTCCGCAATCTGGGGCCAACGTCCTGACTTTC; clone_size: .; j_call: TRBJ2-6; d_call: .; v_call: TRBV5-1
cdr3_aa: CSALTSEETQYF; cdr3_nt: TGCAGCGCACTGACTAGCGAGGAGACCCAGTACTTC; clone_size: few; j_call: TRBJ2-5; d_call: TRBD2; v_call: TRBV29-1
cdr3_aa: CASGDNEQFF; cdr3_nt: TGTGCCAGCGGGGACAATGAGCAGTTCTTC; clone_size: .; j_call: TRBJ2-1; d_call: .; v_call: TRBV12-3/TRBV12-4
cdr3_aa: CSVEAQPGETQYF; cdr3_nt: TGCAGCGTTGAAGCCCAGCCGGGAGAGACCCAGTACTTC; clone_size: few; j_call: TRBJ2-5; d_call: .; v_call: TRBV29-1
cdr3_aa: CASRRTMGSYNEQFF; cdr3_nt: TGCGCCAGCAGGCGGACTATGGGCTCCTACAATGAGCAGTTCTTC; clone_size: .; j_call: TRBJ2-1; d_call: .; v_call: TRBV4-3
cdr3_aa: CASSDPGTYNEQYF; cdr3_nt: TGTGCCAGCAGTGATCCGGGGACCTACAATGAGCAGTACTTC; clone_size: .; j_call: TRBJ2-7; d_call: .; v_call: TRBV2
cdr3_aa: CASSPTAGKNTGELFF; cdr3_nt: TGTGCCAGCAGCCCAACAGCGGGGAAGAACACCGGGGAGCTGTTTTTT; clone_size: .; j_call: TRBJ2-2; d_call: TRBD2; v_call: TRBV7-9
cdr3_aa: CASSRLGGSSYEQYF; cdr3_nt: TGTGCCAGCAGCCGTCTAGGCGGGTCCTCCTACGAGCAGTACTTC; clone_size: .; j_call: TRBJ2-7; d_call: .; v_call: TRBV7-2
cdr3_aa: CAIKMDSANTEAFF; cdr3_nt: TGTGCCATCAAGATGGACAGCGCTAACACTGAAGCTTTCTTT; clone_size: .; j_call: TRBJ1-1; d_call: .; v_call: TRBV10-3
cdr3_aa: CASSGRNYAGEQYF; cdr3_nt: TGTGCCAGCAGCGGACGGAACTACGCGGGGGAGCAGTACTTC; clone_size: .; j_call: TRBJ2-5; d_call: TRBD2; v_call: TRBV12-3/TRBV12-4
cdr3_aa: CAISNDRDSPYEQYF; cdr3_nt: TGTGCCATCAGTAACGACAGGGACTCCCCTTACGAGCAGTACTTC; clone_size: .; j_call: TRBJ2-7; d_call: .; v_call: TRBV10-3
cdr3_aa: CASSLGHCAVRTDTQYF; cdr3_nt: TGTGCCAGCAGCTTAGGCCATTGCGCGGTTCGGACAGATACGCAGTATTTT; clone_size: .; j_call: TRBJ2-3; d_call: .; v_call: TRBV7-9
cdr3_aa: CASSGSLLQGYTDTQYF; cdr3_nt: TGTGCCAGCAGCGGTAGCCTCTTACAGGGTTACACAGATACGCAGTATTTT; clone_size: .; j_call: TRBJ2-3; d_call: .; v_call: TRBV9
cdr3_aa: CASSPEVETQYF; cdr3_nt: TGTGCCAGCAGCCCTGAGGTGGAGACCCAGTACTTC; clone_size: few; j_call: TRBJ2-5; d_call: .; v_call: TRBV7-9
cdr3_aa: CASSLGVLDEQYF; cdr3_nt: TGTGCCAGCAGCTTAGGGGTTTTGGACGAGCAGTACTTC; clone_size: .; j_call: TRBJ2-7; d_call: .; v_call: TRBV7-2
cdr3_aa: CACSLGTQETQYF; cdr3_nt: TGTGCCTGCAGTTTGGGCACGCAAGAGACCCAGTACTTC; clone_size: .; j_call: TRBJ2-5; d_call: .; v_call: TRBV12-3/TRBV12-4
cdr3_aa: CASEPGQGAYEQFF; cdr3_nt: TGCGCCAGCGAACCGGGACAGGGGGCCTATGAGCAGTTCTTC; clone_size: few; j_call: TRBJ2-1; d_call: TRBD1; v_call: TRBV5-1